This is a list of T cell receptor beta chains from one sample in a study of cytomegalovirus exposure and HLA in healthy donors. Repertoires were generated with immunoSEQ multiplex PCR, while TCRdb's copy carries only in-frame clones and drops some. The sample includes roughly 140,000 clones, around 60% of them seen just once. Sample: PBMCs. The source of these receptors is a woman aged 55-69 years in good health and CMV-seropositive. Each CDR3 is given without its conserved first and last residue.

j_call v_call cdr3_aa
TRBJ1-1 TRBV7-6 ASSLQGARTEAF
TRBJ2-7 TRBV4-1 ASSPQDGGRTTHEQY
TRBJ1-5 TRBV27 ASSPIGQGGNQPQH
TRBJ2-2 TRBV21-1 ASSSELAGARTPPDTGELF
TRBJ2-7 TRBV21-1 ASSSPSGRHEQY
TRBJ1-2 TRBV21-1 ASTEDRDGSNYGYT
TRBJ1-5 TRBV7-2 ASSLGPPQPQH
TRBJ2-7 TRBV7-9 ASSLTHEQY
TRBJ2-3 TRBV9 ASSVEVKGAQY
TRBJ2-5 TRBV5-1 ASSTTSGRETQY
TRBJ2-2 TRBV5-4 ASSLVSSGTGELF
TRBJ2-7 TRBV5-1 ASRPGQVYEQY
TRBJ2-7 TRBV27 ASSLAIQGPYEQY
TRBJ2-2 TRBV7-8 ASSAGLYTGELF
TRBJ2-2 TRBV7-6 ASSPRDRVNGELF
TRBJ2-7 TRBV6-1 ASSLTGPTVQY
TRBJ1-1 TRBV9 ASTPFGGNTEAF
TRBJ2-4 TRBV2 ASSVGGATKNIQY
TRBJ2-2 TRBV9 ASSVGLNTGELF
TRBJ1-3 TRBV25-1 ASSEYPEGVGNTIY
TRBJ1-2 TRBV27 ASSLMPDRVTFDGYT
TRBJ1-4 TRBV6-5 ASSPGGGAEKLF
TRBJ1-2 TRBV5-4 ASSLKGGYNYGYT
TRBJ2-7 TRBV27 ASSLGLSYEQY
TRBJ2-7 TRBV4-3 ASRRDRGYEQY
TRBJ2-1 TRBV7-8 ASSLVRPGGNNEQF
TRBJ2-5 TRBV14 ASSLLDKRGPQETQY